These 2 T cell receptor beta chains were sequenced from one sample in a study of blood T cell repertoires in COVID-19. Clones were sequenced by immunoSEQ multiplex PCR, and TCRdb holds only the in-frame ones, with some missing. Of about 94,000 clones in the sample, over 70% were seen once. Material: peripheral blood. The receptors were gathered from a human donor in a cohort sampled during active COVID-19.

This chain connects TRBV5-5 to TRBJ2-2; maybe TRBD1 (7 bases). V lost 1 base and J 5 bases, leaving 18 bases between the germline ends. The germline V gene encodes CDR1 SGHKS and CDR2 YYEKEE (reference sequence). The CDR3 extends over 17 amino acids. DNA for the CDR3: TGTGCCAGCAGCTTGCTGTTCGCAGGGGGGTTTACCGGGGAGCTGTTTTTT. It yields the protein CASSLLFAGGFTGELFF.

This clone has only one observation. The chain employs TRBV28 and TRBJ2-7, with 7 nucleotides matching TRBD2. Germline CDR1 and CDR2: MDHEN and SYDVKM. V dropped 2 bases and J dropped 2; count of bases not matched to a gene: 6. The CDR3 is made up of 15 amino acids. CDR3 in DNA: TGTGCCAGCAGTTTAGTGGCGGGGGTAGCCTACGAGCAGTACTTC. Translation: CASSLVAGVAYEQYF.